This T cell receptor (beta chain) was observed in a study of cytomegalovirus exposure and HLA in healthy donors. Study outcomes and limitations: CMV antigen specificity of a few CMV-associated chains was confirmed in vitro. According to a subsequent analysis, TCR clusters from the first cohort were inclined to appear together in the roughly 120 validation repertoires. Listed as cytomegalovirus-associated were approximately 160 TCR beta chains.

The donors were part of the validation cohort of 120 subjects. That cohort was separate from the first cohort, which comprised several hundred subjects. Clones were read by immunoSEQ multiplex PCR, and TCRdb kept only the in-frame ones, dropping some. The table lists about 60,000 clones, about 96% of them singletons. V was cut by 2 bases and J by 4 bases, with 5 bases left in between. CDR3 length equals 12 residues. Germline-derived CDR1 and CDR2 are MNHNS and SASEGT. Comment on this clone: The antigen is not known.

The TCR sequence derives from a man younger than 35 in good health and CMV-seronegative. Sample: PBMCs. The V and J genes are TRBV6-1 and TRBJ2-5; no clear D gene. CDR3 sequence (DNA): TGTGCCAGCAGTGAACTCGGAGAGACCCAGTACTTC. It yields the protein CASSELGETQYF.